This T cell receptor (beta chain) was captured by sequencing in a study of cytomegalovirus exposure and HLA in healthy donors (TCRdb year 2017). Broadly, across the study: An earlier analysis of 587 of the donors reported more than 250 Gb of sequence data and some 100 million unique TCR beta sequences from about 179 million T cells. Approximately 300 gigabases of sequencing data and tens of millions of unique TCR sequences were included in an early release covering 550 to 650 HLA-typed donors. Of the roughly 410 genotyped donors, less than 85% were placed in the genetic ancestry cluster associated with self-reported Caucasian donors. The study was designed to test whether signatures of past pathogen exposure could be identified by cataloging public T cell receptors. The T cell repertoires of about 700 subjects were profiled by immunosequencing and related to cytomegalovirus serostatus. Along with the approximately 620-subject first cohort, a separate validation cohort of over a hundred different subjects was used. High-throughput TCR immunosequencing, statistical association of individual TCRs with disease status, and machine learning were combined to predict cytomegalovirus infection status. To study patterns of TCR occurrence, a later analysis re-analyzed previously published TCR beta repertoires from several hundred donors and added high-resolution HLA genotyping. Rather than drawing on any new phenotypic data, the later analysis identified candidate immune exposures from TCR beta sequences and the way those sequences occurred across donors. An earlier analysis of approximately 580 of the donors used high-throughput TCR beta sequencing to judge whether each TCR beta V gene segment behaved as functional or pseudogenic. Alongside the repertoire data, information on donor age, sex, ethnicity and CMV serostatus was compiled. A later genetic analysis used genome-wide SNP genotypes for about 65% of the roughly 670 donors, treating that subset as a discovery cohort. Every discovery cohort repertoire had been produced on one sequencing platform. Both class I and class II loci were covered by HLA typing, at four-digit resolution. The number of typed donors differed by locus: about 629-630 for A, B, C, DRB1 and DQB1; approximately 520 for DQA1; about 600 for DPA1; and some 470 for DPB1. Five DR-DQ haplotypes were handled as single units for association and clustering because linkage in the cohort was strong. Among roughly 400 genotyped donors of the cohort, an average of around 240,000 unique TCR beta nucleotide sequences were sequenced per donor, around 20% of them non-productive. General conclusions and limits of the study: The 87-base-pair reads could not distinguish some IMGT-functional V segments, including TRBV6-2 and TRBV6-3, so those segments were excluded. The authors suggested that the approach could potentially be generalized to other disease states and immunological phenotypes. A group of highly shared sequence variants was considered likely to be a technical artifact of the sequencing pipeline. Most CMV-associated TCR beta chains appeared to be HLA-restricted in a later analysis, and the HLA associations seemed to be driven largely by CMV exposure. In vitro tests confirmed that three of the cytomegalovirus-associated TCR beta chains recognize cytomegalovirus antigens. About 15 rarely observed V segments, including chromosome 9 orphons, were excluded from the earlier analysis of some 590 of the donors because counts were too low. In this cohort, only TCR beta chains were sequenced, and detectable features were limited by the absence of alpha or paired-chain data. A further reported finding was that TCR beta sequences accurately predicted the HLA-A and HLA-B alleles for most subjects in the first cohort. For the cohort, immune exposure information was limited to CMV serostatus. A later genetic analysis reported fewer N-insertions in productive TCRs among donors in an Asian-associated ancestry cluster than the approximately 700-donor mean. At a false discovery rate of 0.05, a later analysis linked some 18,000 TCR beta sequences to specific HLA alleles. In a later analysis, the rate of TCR association differed among HLA loci, with DRB1 alleles having the most associated TCRs and HLA-C alleles having the fewest. Because HLA typing was unavailable for some donors at each locus, only the typed subset was used in association tests. Correlated functional status among segregating V segments might reflect linkage disequilibrium, but an unknown experimental factor could not be ruled out. In a later analysis, HLA-associated TCR beta chains were found to be more clonally expanded and to have lower generation probabilities than equally common non-associated chains. In a later analysis, several top co-occurrence clusters were reported to appear linked to parvovirus B19, influenza, CMV and Epstein-Barr virus. In the study, some 180 TCR beta chains were listed as associated with cytomegalovirus. Broadly in line with IMGT annotations, most TCR beta V segments showed up in productive rearrangements about 87% or about 30% of the time in an earlier analysis of 587 of the donors. In a later genetic analysis, a missense DCLRE1C variant was associated with V-gene and J-gene trimming of TCR beta chains, and the association was replicated in an independent cohort. Roughly uniform sequencing depth across donors was assumed in presence/absence analyses, although this assumption may not hold. Most TCR sequences were seen in very few donors, while some public TCRs were found in many individuals. Strong co-occurrence of HLA alleles, especially DR and DQ, made assigning TCR associations to individual alleles difficult. The classifier was reported to diagnose cytomegalovirus status with high specificity and sensitivity in both the original cohort and the validation cohort.

The V end loses 5 bases and the J end loses 5 bases, and a stretch of 16 bases separates them. Taken from cysteine to phenylalanine, the CDR3 has 14 residues. The read is trimmed to its CDR3 DNA, 42 bases read in frame from base 1. Looking up the germline V gene yields CDR1 SGHTS and CDR2 YDEGEE. As concerns this clone: Its binding antigen is unknown. There are no base qualities to consult, and no much larger clone falls within one base.

Library preparation employed the immunoSEQ multiplex PCR assay. For the multiplex PCR, a mixture combining 60 forward primers for TCR Vbeta segments and 13 reverse primers for TCR Jbeta segments was used. Amplification of the CDR3 region of rearranged TCR beta genes was performed with a multiplex PCR assay on genomic DNA. Amplified TCR beta libraries were sequenced as 87-base-pair reads on the Illumina HiSeq System. From the authors' description of their analysis: A later analysis counted about 80 million unique TCR beta chains across the 550 to 750 repertoires, and 9 million to 14 million of these chains were shared by at least two donors. To remove PCR and sequencing errors, raw reads were error-corrected and collapsed into unique sequences using a nearest-neighbor algorithm that merged closely related sequences. To assign V, D and J gene segments, CDR3 sequences were aligned to IMGT reference sequences. Each retained sequence needed at least a six-nucleotide match to both a V gene segment and a J gene segment. Rearrangements were called productive when the CDR3 lacked stop codons and stayed in frame with V and J; all others were non-productive. Following IMGT convention, CDR3 was defined as the stretch from the second conserved V-encoded cysteine to the conserved J-encoded phenylalanine. Sequences without an unambiguous match to a single V gene segment were excluded from the earlier analysis of about 600 of the donors. In an earlier analysis of around 590 of the donors, a V segment was called functional when productive rearrangements were above 56.7%, and segregating when the standard deviation between donors exceeded 5%. To diagnose cytomegalovirus status from the catalog of TCR beta chain sequences, a statistical classification framework was built. V and J gene assignment, in a later analysis, came from comparing TCR nucleotide sequences with IMGT/GENE-DB human TR gene sequences. In a later analysis, CDR3 sequences and most-parsimonious VDJ recombination scenarios were assigned using the TCRdist pipeline. A later analysis defined each TCR beta chain by its CDR3 amino acid sequence plus V-gene family, and excluded reads lacking a unique V-gene family. A later analysis removed roughly 590 highly shared, low-generation-probability nucleotide sequences to deal with suspected cross-contamination and a sequencing artifact. A later analysis calculated a clonal expansion index for each public chain from normalized within-repertoire ranks of inferred template counts. In a later analysis, generation probabilities were computed using a VDJ recombination model fitted to out-of-frame rearrangements, and the results were checked against IGoR. In a later analysis, hypergeometric tests were used to score TCR-TCR, TCR-HLA and TCR-CMV co-occurrence, with a repertoire-size bias correction applied to TCR pairs. In a later analysis, false discovery rates were estimated by permuting HLA or CMV assignments 20 times. In a later analysis, co-occurring TCRs were grouped using DBSCAN, with TCRdist sequence similarity added in when clustering inside HLA-allele-positive subsets. For co-occurrence clustering, repertoires with fewer than 30,000 or more than 120,000 public chains were excluded, along with five repertoires with anomalous nucleotide sharing. In TCRdb, the immuneACCESS table is reduced to in-frame sequences with V and J assigned. These tables do not hold every clone; where another copy was compared, an unresolved V gene accounts for under half, and the others remain unexplained. The V and J calls and clone size are taken from that table; D and trimming were inferred from the DNA. For this sample there are some 150,000 clones; 72% appear just once. Jointly, the top ten make up 2.1% of the sample.

The cohort consisted of hundreds of healthy bone marrow donors. Cohort members were all nominally healthy when sampled, although unrecorded immune exposures were likely present. The donor tested CMV seronegative, placing the donor among the 352 seronegative members of the cohort. A peripheral blood sample was provided by each donor, and peripheral blood mononuclear cells were used for TCR beta sequencing. Genomic DNA was extracted from the blood cell samples with the Qiagen DNeasy Blood Extraction Kit. The chain uses TRBV5-8 and TRBJ2-5, with no D gene named confidently. Sequencing was carried out using PBMCs. The receptor comes from a man aged 35 to 55 in good health and CMV-seronegative. For the CDR3, the sequence is CASSPSRVAETQYF. In nucleotides, the sequence is TGTGCCAGCAGTCCCTCCCGGGTGGCCGAGACCCAGTACTTC.